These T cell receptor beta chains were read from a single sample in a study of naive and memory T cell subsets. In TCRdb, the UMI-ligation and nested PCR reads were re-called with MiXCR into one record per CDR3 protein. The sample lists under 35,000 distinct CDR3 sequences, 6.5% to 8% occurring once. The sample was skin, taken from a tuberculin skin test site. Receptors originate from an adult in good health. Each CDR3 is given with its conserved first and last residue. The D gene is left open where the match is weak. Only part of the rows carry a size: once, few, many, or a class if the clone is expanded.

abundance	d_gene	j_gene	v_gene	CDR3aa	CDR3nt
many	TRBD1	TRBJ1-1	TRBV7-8	CASSFGTVGTEAFF	TGTGCCAGCAGCTTCGGGACAGTCGGCACTGAAGCTTTCTTT
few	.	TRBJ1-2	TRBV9	CASSGSDWDGGNYGYTF	TGTGCCAGCAGCGGGAGCGATTGGGATGGGGGAAACTATGGCTACACCTTC
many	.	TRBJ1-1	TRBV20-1	CSAKETGNTEAFF	TGCAGTGCTAAGGAAACAGGGAACACTGAAGCTTTCTTT
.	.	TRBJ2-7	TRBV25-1	CASSEIIGEQYF	TGTGCCAGCAGTGAAATTATCGGAGAGCAGTACTTC
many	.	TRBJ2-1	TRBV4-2	CASSRVENEQFF	TGTGCCAGCAGCCGGGTTGAAAATGAGCAGTTCTTC
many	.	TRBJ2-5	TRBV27	CASRHSPRTEETQYF	TGTGCCAGCAGACATTCCCCTCGGACAGAAGAGACCCAGTACTTC
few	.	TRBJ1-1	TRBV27	CASSPTRPREAFF	TGTGCCAGCAGTCCCACCCGTCCCCGGGAAGCTTTCTTT
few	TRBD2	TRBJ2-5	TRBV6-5	CASSYSFGTSGGPGGTQYF	TGTGCCAGCAGTTACTCGTTCGGCACTAGCGGGGGACCCGGAGGGACCCAGTACTTC
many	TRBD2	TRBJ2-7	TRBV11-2	CASSWGTSGGYEQYF	TGTGCCAGCAGCTGGGGGACTAGCGGGGGCTACGAGCAGTACTTC
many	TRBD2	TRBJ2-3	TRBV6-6	CASSPGLAGADTQYF	TGTGCCAGCAGCCCGGGACTAGCGGGGGCCGATACGCAGTATTTT
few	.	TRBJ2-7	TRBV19	CASSVQTGVVQEQYF	TGTGCCAGTAGCGTACAGACTGGAGTGGTTCAGGAGCAGTACTTC
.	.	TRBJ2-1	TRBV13	CASSLGGGNNEQFF	TGTGCCAGCAGCTTAGGCGGGGGCAACAATGAGCAGTTCTTC
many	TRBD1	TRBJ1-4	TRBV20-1	CSAKKPGQGREKLFF	TGCAGTGCTAAAAAACCGGGACAGGGTCGGGAAAAACTGTTTTTT
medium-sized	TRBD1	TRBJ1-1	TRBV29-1	CSVGQGPTEAFF	TGCAGCGTTGGACAGGGGCCCACTGAAGCTTTCTTT
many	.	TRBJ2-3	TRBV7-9	CASSLAVISGQYF	TGTGCCAGCAGCTTAGCTGTAATTAGCGGGCAGTATTTT
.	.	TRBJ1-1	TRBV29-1	CSATPGHIGNTEAFF	TGCAGCGCTACACCGGGGCACATAGGAAACACTGAAGCTTTCTTT
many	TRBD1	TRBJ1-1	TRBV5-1	CASSLDRTGADTEAFF	TGCGCCAGCAGCTTGGACAGGACAGGAGCGGACACTGAAGCTTTCTTT
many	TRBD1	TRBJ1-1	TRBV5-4	CASRPGQNSEAFF	TGTGCCAGCAGACCGGGACAGAACTCTGAAGCTTTCTTT
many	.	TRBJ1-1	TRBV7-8	CASSSRQAPDRPFF	TGTGCCAGCAGCTCGAGACAGGCCCCGGATAGACCTTTCTTT
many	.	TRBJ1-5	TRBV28	CASSLLQNNQPQHF	TGTGCCAGCAGTTTATTACAGAACAATCAGCCCCAGCATTTT
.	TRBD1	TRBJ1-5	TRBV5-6	CASSRRQGTWGPQHF	TGTGCCAGCAGTCGGCGACAGGGAACATGGGGGCCCCAGCATTTT
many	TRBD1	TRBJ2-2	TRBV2	CASSERGVWQGAVLFF	TGTGCCAGCAGTGAAAGGGGGGTTTGGCAGGGGGCCGTGCTGTTTTTT